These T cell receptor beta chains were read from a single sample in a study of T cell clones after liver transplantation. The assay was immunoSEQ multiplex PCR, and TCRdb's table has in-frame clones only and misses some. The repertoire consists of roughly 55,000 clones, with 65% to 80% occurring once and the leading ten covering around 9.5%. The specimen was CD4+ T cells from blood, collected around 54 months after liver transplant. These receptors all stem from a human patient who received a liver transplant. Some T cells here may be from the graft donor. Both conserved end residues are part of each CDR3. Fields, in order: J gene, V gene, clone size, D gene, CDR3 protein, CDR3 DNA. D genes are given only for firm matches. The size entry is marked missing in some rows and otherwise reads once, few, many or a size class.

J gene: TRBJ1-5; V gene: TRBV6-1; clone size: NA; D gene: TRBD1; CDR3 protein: CASRLRGSAIQPQHF; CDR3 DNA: TGTGCCAGCAGGCTCAGGGGGTCAGCAATTCAGCCCCAGCATTTT
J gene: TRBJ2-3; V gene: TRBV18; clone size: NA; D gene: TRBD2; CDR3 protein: CASSPFTSGVTPTDTQYF; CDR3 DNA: TGTGCCAGCTCACCGTTTACTAGCGGCGTTACCCCCACAGATACGCAGTATTTT
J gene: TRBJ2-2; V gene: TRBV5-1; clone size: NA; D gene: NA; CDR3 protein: CASSFTVPGANTGELFF; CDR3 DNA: TGCGCCAGCAGCTTTACGGTACCAGGGGCGAACACCGGGGAGCTGTTTTTT
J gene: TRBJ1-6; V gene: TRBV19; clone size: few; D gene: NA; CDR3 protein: CASSIGDYNSPLHF; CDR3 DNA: TGTGCCAGTAGTATAGGGGACTATAATTCACCCCTCCACTTT
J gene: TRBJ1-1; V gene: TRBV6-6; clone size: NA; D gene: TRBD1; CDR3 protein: CASRGQGATEAFF; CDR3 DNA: TGTGCCAGCAGGGGACAGGGGGCCACTGAAGCTTTCTTT
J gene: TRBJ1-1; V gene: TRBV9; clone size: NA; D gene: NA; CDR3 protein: CASSGQVNTEAFF; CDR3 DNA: TGTGCCAGCAGTGGTCAGGTGAACACTGAAGCTTTCTTT
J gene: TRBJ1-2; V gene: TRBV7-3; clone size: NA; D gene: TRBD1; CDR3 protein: CASSTRTGRDYGYTF; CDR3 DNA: TGTGCCAGCAGCACGAGGACAGGGAGGGACTATGGCTACACCTTC
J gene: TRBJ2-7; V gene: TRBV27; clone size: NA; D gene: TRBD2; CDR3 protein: CASSVREGGYEQYF; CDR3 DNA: TGTGCCAGCAGTGTCCGGGAGGGGGGCTACGAGCAGTACTTC
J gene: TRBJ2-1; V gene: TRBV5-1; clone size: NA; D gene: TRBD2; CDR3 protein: CASHLGGEGYNEQFF; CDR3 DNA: TGCGCCAGCCACCTCGGAGGGGAGGGCTACAATGAGCAGTTCTTC
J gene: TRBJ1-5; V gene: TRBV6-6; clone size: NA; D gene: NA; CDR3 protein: CASTLRTGDSNQPQHF; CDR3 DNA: TGTGCCAGCACTCTTCGAACGGGGGATAGCAATCAGCCCCAGCATTTT
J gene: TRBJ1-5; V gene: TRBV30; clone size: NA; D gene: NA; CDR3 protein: CAWSAQGWQPQHF; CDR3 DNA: TGTGCCTGGAGTGCACAGGGCTGGCAGCCCCAGCATTTT